The table lists the clone carrying this T cell receptor beta chain with a few counts. Its specificity is not known. The data were obtained in a study of early T cells in non-severe SARS-CoV-2 infection. Study-wide background: Investigators sequenced bulk RNA drawn from unsorted whole blood, and chains remained unpaired.

The CDR3 length is 19 residues. Germline V CDR1 and CDR2: SEHNR, FQNEAQ (reference sequence). Trimming cost V 2 bases and J 0 bases, with 20 bases left between them. Unique molecular identifiers were affixed to single, distinct cDNA molecules. TCRdb processed the 5' RACE reads anew with MiXCR; each CDR3 protein has one entry. The table shows roughly 86,000 distinct CDR3 sequences, with around 15% occurring only once. Study-wide points: Matching with VDJdb favored anti-spike CD8 responses (missing private and CD4 specificities).

The chain uses TRBV7-9 and TRBJ2-4, with D maybe TRBD1 (5 bases). Sequenced material: whole blood. The source of this sequence is an adult who was a healthcare worker with PCR-confirmed SARS-CoV-2 infection or an uninfected control (not recorded which). The CDR3 DNA sequence: TGTGCCAGCAGCTTATTCCAGGGTTCCAGTCTTCTAGCCAAAAACATTCAGTACTTC. This encodes CASSLFQGSSLLAKNIQYF.